This is a list of T cell receptor beta chains from one sample in a study of T cell changes during pregnancy in multiple sclerosis. Clones were sequenced by immunoSEQ multiplex PCR, and TCRdb holds only the in-frame ones, with some missing. The sample yields around 67,000 clones, roughly nine tenths seen once. The sequencing here drew on peripheral blood, taken after pregnancy. The receptors were sampled from a female donor in good health, enrolled as a control in a pregnancy study. Each CDR3 is given with its conserved first and last residue. The D gene is left open where the match is weak. Expanded clones get a size class; other rows say once, few or many, or leave the size out.

D	size	J	V	DNA	CDR3
-	-	TRBJ2-7	TRBV6-5	TGTGCCAGCAGTTACGCTGGTCGACCTAGCTCCTACGAGCAGTACTTC	CASSYAGRPSSYEQYF
-	-	TRBJ2-2	TRBV5-1	TGCGCCAGCAGCTTGGAGGGGTGGGGAATGACCGGGGAGCTGTTTTTT	CASSLEGWGMTGELFF
TRBD1	-	TRBJ1-2	TRBV6-4	TGTGCCAGCAGGAGGACAGGGGGAGGCTACACCTTC	CASRRTGGGYTF
-	-	TRBJ1-1	TRBV7-2	TGTGCCAGCAGTCTTCAGGGGATCGGTGAAGCTTTCTTT	CASSLQGIGEAFF
-	-	TRBJ1-1	TRBV7-2	TGTGCCAGCAGCCCCCGGACAGACACTGAAGCTTTCTTT	CASSPRTDTEAFF
-	-	TRBJ1-4	TRBV18	TGTGCCAGCTCACCGGGCAGGGTGGGAGAAAAACTGTTTTTT	CASSPGRVGEKLFF
-	-	TRBJ2-6	TRBV30	TGTGCCTGGAGTCAGGGGTCTGGGGCCAACGTCCTGACTTTC	CAWSQGSGANVLTF
-	once	TRBJ1-4	TRBV6-1	TGTGCCAGCGGGACTAGGGGAAAACTGTTTTTT	CASGTRGKLFF
-	-	TRBJ1-2	TRBV12-2	TGTGCAAGTCGCTTAGAGGACAGGGGCTCTGGCTATGGCTACACCTTC	CASRLEDRGSGYGYTF
-	-	TRBJ1-4	TRBV4-1	TGCGCCAGCAGCCTAGCCGAGCGGTCTAATGAAAAACTGTTTTTT	CASSLAERSNEKLFF
-	-	TRBJ2-2	TRBV18	TGTGCCAGCTCACCAAACTACAGGGTTAGCGACACCGGGGAGCTGTTTTTT	CASSPNYRVSDTGELFF
-	-	TRBJ2-6	TRBV19	TGTGCCAGTAGTATAGGAGGAACGGTCTCTGGGGCCAACGTCCTGACTTTC	CASSIGGTVSGANVLTF
TRBD2	-	TRBJ2-7	TRBV7-8	TGTGCCAGCAGCTTGAACGGACTAGCGGGAGGGCCCTCCTACGAGCAGTACTTC	CASSLNGLAGGPSYEQYF